This T cell receptor beta chain appears in the sequencing data of a study of a mutant IDH1 vaccine in newly diagnosed glioma. The wider study: Pretreatment consisted of radiotherapy, temozolomide, or both, with most receiving both.

This sample's time point: week 11, during vaccination. The content of each vaccine dose was 300 ug of mutant IDH1 20-mer peptide, and topical imiquimod accompanied it. A remark on this clone: Its specificity is not known.

The data were produced by immunoSEQ multiplex PCR, yet TCRdb's version contains in-frame clones alone and is incomplete. This table holds under 65,000 clones, roughly 80% found once. The origin of this receptor is a man aged 50 to 60 with glioma. The specimen comprised PBMCs, sampled from a glioma patient whose treatment included an IDH1 peptide vaccine.

The CDR3 reads CASSLVWRESPNEQFF. The CDR3 DNA reads as TGTGCCAGCAGCTTAGTCTGGCGGGAATCACCGAATGAGCAGTTCTTC. The J gene is TRBJ2-1, the V gene TRBV7-8; a weak D match, TRBD2 (6 bases). This CDR3 has 16 residues. The ends were cut back, 1 base at V and 7 bases at J, with 17 bases in the middle. CDR1 and CDR2 from the germline V gene are SGHVS and FQNEAQ.